Below, 21 T cell receptor beta chains from the same sample are listed, as sequenced in a study of PD-1 blockade in classical Hodgkin lymphoma (dated by TCRdb to the early 2020s). This specimen's time point label, interpreted: cycle 1 day 1 (C1D1), immediately before nivolumab initiation. Relapse after autologous stem cell transplantation had occurred in all trial patients, and cohorts A, B and C were distinguished by prior brentuximab vedotin exposure. A Miltenyi CD4+ T cell isolation kit was used for magnetic negative selection to purify CD4+ T cells from thawed PBMCs. The receptor library was made with the immunoSEQ multiplex PCR assay. Entries here come from immuneACCESS through TCRdb and include only in-frame sequences with V and J called. Some clones fail to appear in such tables; in the studies checked, an unresolved V gene covers under half of the shortfall, and the cause of the remainder is unknown. Recorded for this sample are approximately 28,000 clones; roughly 80% of them occurred a single time. The ten largest clones take up 2% to 2.5% of the sample.

The sample in question was CD4+ T cells from blood, obtained at baseline. These receptor sequences come from a human donor with classical Hodgkin lymphoma.

This rearrangement joins TRBV7-6 to TRBJ1-3, with 7 bases identical to TRBD1. Germline assignment: CDR1 SGHVS and CDR2 FNYEAQ. CDR3 length equals 16 residues. Trimming removed 1 base from V and 0 bases from J; junction bases left unmatched: 3. The CDR3 coding sequence is TGTGCCAGCAGCTTAGTCGACAGGGACTCTGGAAACACCATATATTTT. Its translation: CASSLVDRDSGNTIYF.

This chain links TRBV21-1 with TRBJ2-7; the table's D call of TRBD2 was not tested on the DNA. TRBV21-1 is deemed a pseudogene. This CDR3 has 16 amino acids. This CDR3 is CASSKMCPGLDYEQYF. In DNA form, the CDR3 reads TGTGCCAGCAGCAAAATGTGCCCCGGGTTAGACTACGAGCAGTACTTC.

This chain connects TRBV18 to TRBJ1-1, with D perhaps TRBD1 (5 bases). CDR1 KGHSH and CDR2 LQKENI come from the germline V gene. CDR3 length: 14 amino acids. Deletions cut 3 bases from V and 7 bases from J, with 15 bases between. The CDR3 region has the DNA TGTGCCAGCTCACCGGTGACAGCGGGATTTGAAGCTTTCTTT. The encoded protein is CASSPVTAGFEAFF.

The chain employs TRBV20-1 and TRBJ2-5, with D unresolved. The CDR3 has 10 amino acids. V was shortened by 4 bases and J by 1 base, with 1 base between the two germline ends. The germline V gene encodes CDR1 DFQATT and CDR2 SNEGSKA (reference sequence). The CDR3 coding sequence is TGCAGTGCTACCCAAGAGACCCAGTACTTC. Its translation is CSATQETQYF.

A word on this clone: The sample holds other DNA sequences that translate to the same CDR3. The chain combines TRBV28 with TRBJ1-2; no clear D gene. The CDR3 consists of 12 residues. V lost 6 bases to trimming and J lost 0 bases, with 5 bases between them. In germline, CDR1 is MDHEN, CDR2 SYDVKM. The CDR3 coding sequence is TGTGCCAGCAGGACGGCTAACTATGGCTACACCTTC. As protein: CASRTANYGYTF.

This rearrangement joins TRBV20-1 to TRBJ2-5; unclear D gene. From germline, CDR1 is DFQATT and CDR2 SNEGSKA (reference sequence). V lost 5 bases to trimming and J lost 5 bases, with 9 bases between them. The CDR3 covers 11 residues. CDR3 nucleotides: TGCAGTGCTCCCTTTTGGGAGACCCAGTACTTC. It specifies CSAPFWETQYF.

The chain combines TRBV28 with TRBJ2-7, with 10 positions matching TRBD1. The ends lost 3 bases at V and 0 bases at J; junction bases unmatched: 8. The germline V gene has CDR1 MDHEN and CDR2 SYDVKM. The CDR3 is 17 residues long. The CDR3, as DNA: TGTGCCAGCAGTTTGGGGACAGGGGTCCCTCTCTCCTACGAGCAGTACTTC. Its translation is CASSLGTGVPLSYEQYF.

This clone was recorded once. V and J are TRBV5-4 and TRBJ2-3; D may be TRBD1 or TRBD2 (5 bases each). CDR1 is SGHNT and CDR2 is YYREEE in the germline V gene (reference sequence). The CDR3 covers 16 residues. The germline V and J ends were trimmed by 0 bases and 3 bases, with 14 bases remaining between them. CDR3: CASSLGGPRLTDTQYF. Here the CDR3 DNA reads TGTGCCAGCAGCTTGGGGGGACCAAGACTAACAGATACGCAGTATTTT.

The CDR3 DNA is TGTGCCAGCCTACCGGCGGGGGTTCCTAGGTACGACGAGCAGTACTTC. It codes for CASLPAGVPRYDEQYF. The chain couples TRBV28 to TRBJ2-7, with 7 bases identical to TRBD2. The CDR3 loop spans 16 amino acids. The germline CDR1 and CDR2 sequences are MDHEN and SYDVKM. J lost 5 bases, V lost 8 bases, and 18 bases had no gene match.

This chain joins TRBV6-5 and TRBJ2-3; 8 bases fit TRBD2. The J segment lost 4 bases and the V segment lost 8 bases, leaving 8 bases of the junction unmatched. There are 14 residues in the CDR3. Germline loops: CDR1 MNHEY, CDR2 SVGAGI. The CDR3 region is CASGKRGFPDTQYF. The CDR3 DNA is TGTGCCAGCGGCAAGCGGGGGTTCCCAGATACGCAGTATTTT.

The gene calls are TRBV28 and TRBJ1-5, with D perhaps TRBD1 (6 bases). V gave up 8 bases and J gave up 0 bases, with 20 bases separating them. This CDR3 comprises 17 residues. Germline CDR1 and CDR2: MDHEN and SYDVKM. For the CDR3, the DNA is TGTGCCAGCCTTCGAGGGGGGGTTACACATAGCAATCAGCCCCAGCATTTT. Amino acids: CASLRGGVTHSNQPQHF. The whole variable domain, remainder taken from reference TRBV28 and TRBJ1-5, is DVKVTQSSRYLVKRTGEKVFLECVQDMDHENMFWYRQDPGLGLRLIYFSYDVKMKEKGDIPEGYSVSREKKERFSLILESASTNQTSMYLCASLRGGVTHSNQPQHFGDGTRLSIL.

V and J are TRBV5-1 and TRBJ1-4, with a tentative D call TRBD1 (5 bases). With 5 bases removed from V and 4 bases from J, the gap between germline ends came to 12 bases. CDR3 size: 14 residues. Per germline, CDR1 SGHRS and CDR2 YFSETQ. The CDR3 bases are TGCGCCAGCAGACAGACAGCAAATAATGAAAAACTGTTTTTT. This encodes CASRQTANNEKLFF.

The chain employs TRBV7-8 and TRBJ2-3, with TRBD1 identical over 7 bases. There are 16 residues in the CDR3. The germline CDR1 and CDR2 sequences are SGHVS and FQNEAQ. V lost 4 bases, J lost 0 bases, and 7 bases stayed unmatched. The CDR3, as DNA: TGTGCCAGCAGCTCTGGGACAGACCCTAGCACAGATACGCAGTATTTT. Translated: CASSSGTDPSTDTQYF.

This chain connects TRBV6-1 to TRBJ1-5; TRBD1 might be the D (5 bases). The CDR3 covers 15 residues. Germline-derived CDR1 and CDR2 are MNHNS and SASEGT. The germline V and J ends were trimmed by 1 base and 5 bases, with 12 bases remaining between them. The CDR3 protein is CASSEGARGDQPQHF. The CDR3 nucleotides read TGTGCCAGCAGTGAAGGGGCCCGGGGGGATCAGCCCCAGCATTTT.

V usage is TRBV7-2 and J usage is TRBJ2-7, with TRBD2 matching 13 bases. The trim removed 3 bases at V and 4 bases at J, leaving 3 bases unmatched. This CDR3 contains 15 residues. Germline loops: CDR1 SGHTA, CDR2 FQGNSA. This CDR3 is CASSFTSGGAYEQYF. CDR3 sequence (DNA): TGTGCCAGCAGCTTTACTAGCGGGGGGGCTTACGAGCAGTACTTC.

This clone came up a few times. This chain uses TRBV5-5 with TRBJ1-2; a weak D match, TRBD1 (5 bases). The CDR3 consists of 14 residues. Trimming removed 3 bases from V and 6 bases from J, with 15 bases in between. Germline CDR1 is SGHKS and CDR2 is YYEKEE (reference sequence). The CDR3 sequence: CASSSGTGTNGYTF. In DNA, the CDR3 is TGTGCCAGCAGCTCGGGGACGGGTACAAATGGCTACACCTTC.

V and J are TRBV15 and TRBJ2-4; 7 bases align to TRBD1. Germline CDR1 LNHNV, CDR2 YYDKDF (reference sequence). This CDR3 has 14 residues. Losses at the gene ends were 3 bases for V and 8 bases for J; bases not matched to a gene: 7. The DNA for the CDR3 is TGTGCCACCAGCAGTGGGACAGCGGCGGACATTCAGTACTTC. Protein product: CATSSGTAADIQYF.

This clone was seen once. This chain connects TRBV4-2 to TRBJ2-7; 7 nucleotides agree with TRBD1. Germline values: CDR1 LGHNA, CDR2 YNFKEQ. This CDR3 is 15 amino acids long. J was trimmed by 0 bases and V by 2 bases; bases with no gene match: 4. CDR3 residues: CASSQHRGDSYEQYF. CDR3 bases: TGTGCCAGCAGCCAACACAGGGGTGACTCCTACGAGCAGTACTTC.

This chain links TRBV7-9 with TRBJ1-6, with D possibly TRBD1 on 5 matching bases. Germline CDR1 and CDR2: SEHNR and FQNEAQ (reference sequence). Deletions cut 5 bases from V and 10 bases from J, with 9 bases between. This CDR3 region has 12 residues. CDR3 loop: CASSPGSSPLHF. For the CDR3, the DNA is TGTGCCAGCAGCCCAGGGTCATCACCCCTCCACTTT.

The gene calls are TRBV5-5 and TRBJ2-7; the D is unclear. CDR1 is SGHKS, CDR2 YYEKEE, per germline (reference sequence). This CDR3 has 14 residues. V was pared by 3 bases and J by 6 bases, with 16 bases between. This CDR3 is CASSSNRRFLEQYF. The CDR3 DNA reads TGTGCCAGCAGCTCCAATCGACGATTCCTCGAGCAGTACTTC.

The chain combines TRBV10-1 with TRBJ1-6, with unresolved D. From germline, CDR1 is WNHNN and CDR2 SYGVQD (reference sequence). The CDR3 contains 13 residues. CDR3 coding DNA: TGCGCTAATCAGAGTGGGATGTATTCACCCCTCCACTTT. Translation gives CANQSGMYSPLHF.